Ten or more counts support the clone carrying this T cell receptor beta chain. Antigen: not known. The data are from a study of regulatory T cells in long-lasting Graves disease. Germline lookup yields CDR1 DFQATT and CDR2 SNEGSKA (reference sequence). V lost 6 bases to trimming and J lost 5 bases; unmatched junction nucleotides: 15. CDR3 length equals 16 residues. Study results and limitations: New patients shared 970 or so public clonotypes, and persistent patients shared more, with over 2,500.

This sample's time point: newly diagnosed GD, antithyroid drugs for less than 3 months. Generation of the TCR library employed RNA extracted from PBMCs. Relying on iRepertoire HTBI primers and Arm-PCR of CDR3 regions, the team built TCR beta libraries. TCRdb reprocessed the multiplex PCR reads with MiXCR, giving one entry per CDR3 protein. The sample lists approximately 480,000 distinct CDR3 sequences, 15% to 20% occurring once. These records were also assigned to another study, of T cells in Graves' hyperthyroidism and ophthalmopathy. That study reports: Clinical symptoms, serum thyroxine and TRAb, thyroid ultrasound and orbital computed tomography together formed the diagnostic basis. Model-based prediction identified ophthalmopathy a median 6.5 months prior to its onset.

The input for sequencing was peripheral blood mononuclear cells (PBMCs), taken at new diagnosis, from a patient treated with antithyroid drugs. The clonotype originates from a man aged 35 to 55 with Graves disease. The genes are TRBV20-1 and TRBJ2-5, with TRBD2 matching 10 bases. In nucleotides, the CDR3 is TGCAGTGCACTAGTGGCTAGCGGGAGTCTGTTGGAGACCCAGTACTTC. Translation: CSALVASGSLLETQYF.